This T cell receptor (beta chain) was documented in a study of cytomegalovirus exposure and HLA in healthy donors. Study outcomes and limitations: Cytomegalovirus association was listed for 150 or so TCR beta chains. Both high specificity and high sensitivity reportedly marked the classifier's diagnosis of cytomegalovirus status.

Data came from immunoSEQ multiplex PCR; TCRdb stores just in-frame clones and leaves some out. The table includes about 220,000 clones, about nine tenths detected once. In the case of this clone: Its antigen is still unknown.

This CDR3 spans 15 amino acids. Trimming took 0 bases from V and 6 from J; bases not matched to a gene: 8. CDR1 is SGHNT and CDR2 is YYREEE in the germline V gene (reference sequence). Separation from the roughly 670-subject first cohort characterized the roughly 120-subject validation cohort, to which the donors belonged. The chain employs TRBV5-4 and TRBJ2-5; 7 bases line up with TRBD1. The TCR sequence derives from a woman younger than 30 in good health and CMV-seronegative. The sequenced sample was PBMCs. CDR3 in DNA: TGTGCCAGCAGCTTGGTAGGACAGGAGCACAAGACCCAGTACTTC. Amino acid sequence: CASSLVGQEHKTQYF.